The 26 T cell receptor beta chains below were found in one sample sequenced in a study of early T cells in non-severe SARS-CoV-2 infection. Via MiXCR, TCRdb re-called the 5' RACE reads, giving one row per CDR3 protein. The table records around 80,000 distinct CDR3 sequences, about an eighth of them present only once. The sequencing sample was made of whole blood. These receptors originate from an adult who was a healthcare worker with PCR-confirmed SARS-CoV-2 infection or an uninfected control (not recorded which).

This clonotype was seen at least ten times. This chain uses TRBV6-4 with TRBJ2-1; D is possibly TRBD1 or TRBD2 (5 bases each). In germline, CDR1 is MRHNA, CDR2 SNTAGT. The CDR3 totals 16 residues. Between the trimmed V and J ends, which lost 0 bases and 6 bases, there was a span of 15 bases. The CDR3 is CASSDSARDPINEQFF. Written as DNA, the CDR3 is TGTGCCAGCAGTGACTCCGCCCGGGACCCAATCAATGAGCAGTTCTTC.

A few counts support this clonotype. The chain joins TRBV7-6 to TRBJ2-1; D call uncertain. With 1 base removed from V and 3 bases from J, the gap between germline ends came to 7 bases. The CDR3 consists of 14 residues. Germline CDR1 is SGHVS and CDR2 is FNYEAQ. In DNA, the CDR3 is TGTGCCAGCAGCTTAGACAGTCTCTACAATGAGCAGTTCTTC. This sequence encodes CASSLDSLYNEQFF.

This clonotype appeared a single time. The CDR3 sequence: CASSPTSGGSNTGELFF. The CDR3 bases are TGTGCCAGCAGTCCCACTAGCGGGGGGTCGAACACCGGGGAGCTGTTTTTT. The genes are TRBV9 and TRBJ2-2; 12 nucleotides align to TRBD2. V lost 5 bases and J lost 0; bases outside the gene matches: 5. CDR1 SGDLS and CDR2 YYNGEE come from the germline V gene. This CDR3 comprises 17 residues.

The genes are TRBV6-2 or TRBV6-3 and TRBJ2-7; either TRBD1 or TRBD2 may fit D (5 bases each). The CDR3 contains 14 residues. Germline V CDR1 and CDR2: MNHEY, SVGEGT. Trimming removed 2 bases at V and 3 bases at J, with 11 bases between. CDR3 loop: CASSYGMGDYEQYF. CDR3 nucleotide sequence: TGTGCCAGCAGTTACGGTATGGGGGACTACGAGCAGTACTTC.

A few counts support this clonotype. The rearrangement joins TRBV29-1 to TRBJ1-5; no definite D call. V was trimmed by 4 bases and J by 1 base, leaving 8 bases between them. The CDR3 covers 13 residues. The V gene's germline CDR1 is SQVTM and CDR2 ANQGSEA. CDR3 region: CSVGWSSNQPQHF. CDR3 nucleotides: TGCAGCGTTGGGTGGTCGAGCAATCAGCCCCAGCATTTT.

This clonotype was picked up a small number of times. The CDR3: CASSPLPRTGGGEKLFF. The CDR3 DNA reads as TGTGCCAGCTCACCTTTGCCCCGGACAGGGGGCGGTGAAAAACTGTTTTTT. The chain is built from TRBV12-3 or TRBV12-4 and TRBJ1-4; TRBD1 agrees at 11 bases. This CDR3 has 17 amino acids. The junction had 15 bases not matched to a gene; V was cut back by 8 bases and J by 7 bases.

The chain joins TRBV6-5 to TRBJ2-3; possibly TRBD2 for D (7 bases). V lost 6 bases and J 5 bases, leaving 15 bases between the germline ends. Germline CDR1 and CDR2: MNHEY and SVGAGI. CDR3 size: 14 residues. CDR3 region: CASRMGGAEDTQYF. CDR3 DNA: TGTGCCAGCAGAATGGGGGGGGCCGAAGATACGCAGTATTTT.

V and J are TRBV14 and TRBJ1-4; D gene uncertain. V was trimmed by 0 bases and J by 3 bases, leaving 14 bases between them. The CDR3 loop spans 17 amino acids. Germline V gene lookup returns CDR1 SGHDN and CDR2 FVKESK. CDR3 protein: CASSQDPPRLANEKLFF. The CDR3 region has the DNA TGTGCCAGCAGCCAAGATCCGCCCAGGCTAGCTAATGAAAAACTGTTTTTT. Using reference TRBV14 and TRBJ1-4 for the parts outside the CDR3, the full variable domain is EAGVTQFPSHSVIEKGQTVTLRCDPISGHDNLYWYRRVMGKEIKFLLHFVKESKQDESGMPNNRFLAERTGGTYSTLKVQPAELEDSGVYFCASSQDPPRLANEKLFFGSGTQLSVL.

The chain links TRBV28 to TRBJ2-7; D is unclear. The CDR3 length is 12 residues. Germline values: CDR1 MDHEN, CDR2 SYDVKM. The ends were cut back, 1 base at V and 7 bases at J, with 8 bases in the middle. This chain's CDR3 is CASSLFSGEQYF. The CDR3 coding sequence is TGTGCCAGCAGTTTATTTTCCGGGGAGCAGTACTTC.

This clonotype was seen many times. The rearrangement links TRBV18 to TRBJ1-2; the match to TRBD1 covers 7 bases. Trimming at V came to 2 bases and at J to 4 bases, leaving 1 base not matched to a gene. This CDR3 comprises 13 residues. Per germline, CDR1 KGHSH and CDR2 LQKENI. CDR3 bases: TGTGCCAGCTCACCAGACAGGGTCTATGGCTACACCTTC. Amino acids: CASSPDRVYGYTF.

As for this clonotype: A much larger clonotype is one base distant, so this may be a read error. The chain is built from TRBV11-2 and TRBJ2-7; maybe TRBD2 (7 bases). Germline loops: CDR1 SGHAT, CDR2 FQNNGV. This CDR3 has 16 residues. CDR3 DNA sequence: TGTGCCAGCAGACTCCCCGGGCGGGGGCACTCCCACGAGCAGTACTTC. It translates to CASRLPGRGHSHEQYF.

This clonotype was recorded a few times. This chain connects TRBV5-1 to TRBJ2-3, with D perhaps TRBD1 or TRBD2 (5 bases each). V shed 3 bases and J shed 1 base, with 9 bases lying between them. Germline V gene sequence: CDR1 SGHRS, CDR2 YFSETQ. The CDR3 is 14 residues long. CDR3 sequence (DNA): TGCGCCAGCAGCTCGGGACGAGGCACAGATACGCAGTATTTT. As protein: CASSSGRGTDTQYF.

The sample holds many counts of this clonotype. The rearrangement uses TRBV6-2 or TRBV6-3 and TRBJ2-7; D might be TRBD1 (7 bases). The CDR3 is 15 residues long. CDR1 MNHEY and CDR2 SVGEGT come from the germline V gene. Trimming stripped 6 bases from V and 3 bases from J, with 18 bases between. The CDR3 DNA sequence: TGTGCCAGCAGCACCAGACAGGGAGGCCACTACGAGCAGTACTTC. This gives the protein CASSTRQGGHYEQYF.

This clonotype was picked up many times. The gene calls are TRBV11-2 and TRBJ2-1; TRBD2 matches at 8 bases. Germline V gives CDR1 SGHAT, CDR2 FQNNGV. The CDR3 is made up of 15 amino acids. V shed 0 bases, J shed 7 bases, and the junction held 5 bases outside the gene matches. The CDR3 bases are TGTGCCAGCAGCTTAGAACGGGGGGGCCTTAATGAGCAGTTCTTC. It specifies CASSLERGGLNEQFF.

This clonotype was recorded many times. The CDR3 bases are TGTGCCAGCAGCCCGTCGAATAATGAGCAGTTCTTC. This gives the protein CASSPSNNEQFF. V gene TRBV11-2 combines with J gene TRBJ2-1; no firm D call. Germline loops: CDR1 SGHAT, CDR2 FQNNGV. V lost 5 bases and J lost 7, with 9 bases in between. The CDR3 runs to 12 residues.

This clonotype was detected only a few times. The rearrangement uses TRBV6-2 or TRBV6-3 and TRBJ2-2; D tentatively fits TRBD1 or TRBD2 (5 bases each). The germline V and J ends were trimmed by 7 bases and 5 bases, with 23 bases remaining between them. The CDR3 sequence is 17 residues long. Germline CDR1 is MNHEY and CDR2 is SVGEGT. The CDR3 DNA sequence: TGTGCCAGCAATCACTCGCCCCAGGGAGAATTGACCGGGGAGCTGTTTTTT. Translating gives CASNHSPQGELTGELFF.

The chain employs TRBV30 and TRBJ2-7; 8 bases align to TRBD1. After removal of 6 bases from V and 1 base from J, the junction contained 5 bases not matched to a gene. This CDR3 region has 13 residues. Germline CDR1 GTSNPN, CDR2 SVGIG (reference sequence). The chain's CDR3 is CACTRDRSYEQYF. The CDR3 DNA reads as TGTGCCTGCACACGGGACAGGTCCTACGAGCAGTACTTC.

The rearrangement links TRBV5-1 to TRBJ1-1, with TRBD1 matching over 8 bases. The length of the CDR3 is 15 residues. Per germline, CDR1 SGHRS and CDR2 YFSETQ. After removal of 0 bases from V and 4 bases from J, the junction contained 5 bases not matched to a gene. For the CDR3, the DNA is TGCGCCAGCAGCTTGGGGACAGGGTTTGTCACTGAAGCTTTCTTT. This translates into CASSLGTGFVTEAFF.

This clonotype was seen ten or more times. This chain uses TRBV5-1 with TRBJ2-6, with D perhaps assigned TRBD1 or TRBD2 (5 bases each). Trimming cost V 7 bases and J 0 bases, with 14 bases left between them. Germline V gene data show CDR1 as SGHRS and CDR2 as YFSETQ. This CDR3 contains 16 residues. CDR3: CASHGTLNSGANVLTF. The DNA for the CDR3 is TGCGCCAGCCACGGGACGCTCAACTCTGGGGCCAACGTCCTGACTTTC.

This chain links TRBV5-5 with TRBJ2-7; 9 nucleotides agree with TRBD1. V was pared by 4 bases and J by 0 bases, with 8 bases of the junction left unmatched. The CDR3 runs 16 residues. CDR1 is SGHKS and CDR2 is YYEKEE in the germline V gene (reference sequence). DNA for the CDR3: TGTGCCAGCAGCGTTACCGGGACAGGGAGCTCCTACGAGCAGTACTTC. It codes for CASSVTGTGSSYEQYF.

A few counts support this clonotype. The gene calls are TRBV29-1 and TRBJ1-5, with TRBD1 identical over 9 bases. CDR3 size: 14 residues. J lost 3 bases, V lost 7 bases, and 7 bases had no gene match. Germline loops: CDR1 SQVTM, CDR2 ANQGSEA. CDR3 loop: CSAEGDRDNQPQHF. The CDR3 region has the DNA TGCAGCGCCGAAGGGGACAGGGACAATCAGCCCCAGCATTTT.

This clonotype came up a few times. The J gene is TRBJ1-1, the V gene TRBV21-1; TRBD1, the table's D call, lacks a check against the DNA. TRBV21-1 is a documented pseudogene. This CDR3 contains 13 residues. CDR3 nucleotides: TGTGCCAGCAGCACGTGCAGGGGGCTTGAAGCTTTCTTT. Its translation: CASSTCRGLEAFF.

The chain recombines TRBV2 with TRBJ1-1; D ambiguous. The CDR3 consists of 10 residues. With 8 bases removed from V and 6 bases from J, the gap between germline ends came to 7 bases. In germline, CDR1 is SNHLY, CDR2 FYNNEI. Here the CDR3 reads CASAVPEAFF. The CDR3 bases are TGTGCCAGCGCGGTACCTGAAGCTTTCTTT. The whole variable domain, remainder taken from reference TRBV2 and TRBJ1-1, is EPEVTQTPSHQVTQMGQEVILRCVPISNHLYFYWYRQILGQKVEFLVSFYNNEISEKSEIFDDQFSVERPDGSNFTLKIRSTKLEDSAMYFCASAVPEAFFGQGTRLTVV.

This clonotype was counted many times. The V and J genes are TRBV28 and TRBJ1-1; a weak D match, TRBD1 (6 bases). Germline CDR1 reads MDHEN; CDR2 reads SYDVKM. V was shortened by 11 bases and J by 3 bases, with 16 bases between the two germline ends. CDR3 size: 13 residues. This CDR3 reads CASTQGPHTEAFF. The CDR3 DNA follows: TGTGCCTCCACACAGGGCCCTCACACTGAAGCTTTCTTT.

In this sample, this clonotype turned up a few times. V and J are TRBV30 and TRBJ1-2; unclear D gene. This CDR3 spans 13 amino acids. The germline CDR1 and CDR2 sequences are GTSNPN and SVGIG (reference sequence). V lost 0 bases to trimming and J lost 7 bases, with 12 bases between them. As DNA, the CDR3 is TGTGCCTGGAGTGTAGGCCTTCAAGCTGGCTACACCTTC. This gives the protein CAWSVGLQAGYTF.

This clonotype was picked up a small number of times. The genes are TRBV3-1 and TRBJ2-3, with 8 bases lining up with TRBD2. The trim removed 4 bases at V and 9 bases at J, leaving 9 bases unmatched. Germline V gene sequence: CDR1 LGHDT, CDR2 YNNKEL (reference sequence). This CDR3 has 14 residues. The CDR3 bases are TGTGCCAGCAGCCGAGTCGTCGGGAGGGAGACGCAGTATTTT. Translated, it gives CASSRVVGRETQYF.